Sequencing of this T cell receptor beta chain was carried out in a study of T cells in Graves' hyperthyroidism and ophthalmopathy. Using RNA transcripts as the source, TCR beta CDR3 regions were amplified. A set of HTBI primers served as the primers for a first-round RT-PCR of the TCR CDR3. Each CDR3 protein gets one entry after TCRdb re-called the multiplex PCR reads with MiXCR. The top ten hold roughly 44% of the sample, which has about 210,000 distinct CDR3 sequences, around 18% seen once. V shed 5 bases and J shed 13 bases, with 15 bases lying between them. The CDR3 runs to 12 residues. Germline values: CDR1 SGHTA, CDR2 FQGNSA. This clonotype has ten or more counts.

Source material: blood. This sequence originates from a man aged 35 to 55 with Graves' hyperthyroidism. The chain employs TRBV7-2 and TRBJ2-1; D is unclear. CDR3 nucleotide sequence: TGTGCCAGCAGCATTTCGGCCCAGAGCCAGTTCTTC. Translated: CASSISAQSQFF. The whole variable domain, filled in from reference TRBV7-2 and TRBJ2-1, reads GAGVSQSPSNKVTEKGKDVELRCDPISGHTALYWYRQSLGQGLEFLIYFQGNSAPDKSGLPSDRFSAERTGGSVSTLTIQRTQQEDSAVYLCASSISAQSQFFGPGTRLTVL.